Listed here is a single T cell receptor (beta chain). The target antigen is unknown. Germline loops: CDR1 DFQATT, CDR2 SNEGSKA (reference sequence). The CDR3 runs to 13 residues. The source of the sample is a study of T cells expressing NK-cell markers. Background on the study: Seven sequenced donors out of eight were HCMV-seropositive, one seronegative. Broader study findings: In several donors, dominant clonotypes made up about 28.3-65% of CD3+CD56-NKG2C+ cells. Several of the donors carried dominant NKG2C+ clonotypes that took up roughly 1.0-8% of their CD8+ T cells.

No DNA is given; TCRdb re-called the 5' RACE reads and lists each CDR3 protein once. The repertoire table contains about 460,000 distinct CDR3 sequences. Sequencing was carried out using blood T cells: a sorted CD56 or NKG2C T cell subset, CD4+ or CD8+ T cells, or bulk PBMC T cells (not recorded which). This TCR was recovered from a woman in her forties or fifties in good health. J is TRBJ2-7 and V is TRBV20-1; without DNA, the TCRdb call of TRBD1 cannot be checked. The CDR3 sequence is CSARSGNLYEQYF.